The rows below give T cell receptor beta chains drawn from one sample of a study of blood T cell repertoires in COVID-19. Method: immunoSEQ multiplex PCR; TCRdb's copy keeps in-frame clones and lacks some. The table includes 300,000 to 350,000 clones, 70% to 90% detected once. Sequencing used PBMCs or T cells enriched from blood (not recorded which). These receptors came from a man in his thirties or forties who had recovered from COVID-19. Both conserved end residues are part of each CDR3. The order of the fields is clone size, D gene, J gene, V gene, CDR3 protein, CDR3 DNA. A D gene is named only where the DNA matches it firmly. Only some rows state a clone size, as once, few, many or a class for expanded clones.

.	.	TRBJ2-7	TRBV7-2	CASSPRQPLAYEQYF	TGTGCCAGCAGCCCCCGACAGCCCCTGGCCTACGAGCAGTACTTC
.	TRBD2	TRBJ2-3	TRBV3-1/TRBV3-2	CASSQGPGGTDTQYF	TGTGCCAGCAGCCAAGGCCCGGGGGGGACAGATACGCAGTATTTT
once	TRBD1	TRBJ1-1	TRBV5-4	CASSRAPRDSNTEAFF	TGTGCCAGCAGCCGAGCCCCCCGGGACAGCAATACTGAAGCTTTCTTT
.	TRBD1	TRBJ1-2	TRBV2	CASNRGDYGYTF	TGTGCCAGCAACAGGGGTGACTATGGCTACACCTTC
.	.	TRBJ2-7	TRBV4-2	CASSQERGIEQYF	TGTGCCAGCAGCCAAGAGAGAGGGATCGAGCAGTACTTC
.	.	TRBJ2-3	TRBV9	CASSVDPISDTQYF	TGTGCCAGCAGCGTAGATCCCATTTCAGATACGCAGTATTTT
.	.	TRBJ2-1	TRBV27	CASQPRAFYNEQFF	TGTGCCAGCCAACCAAGAGCTTTCTACAATGAGCAGTTCTTC
.	TRBD1	TRBJ1-3	TRBV5-4	CASTRTGGPLSGNTIYF	TGTGCCAGCACTCGGACAGGGGGCCCCCTCTCTGGAAACACCATATATTTT
.	.	TRBJ1-1	TRBV5-6	CASSPGGRGGTNTEAFF	TGTGCCAGCAGCCCGGGGGGCCGGGGAGGGACGAACACTGAAGCTTTCTTT
.	.	TRBJ1-5	TRBV3-1/TRBV3-2	CASSQRLGQPQHF	TGTGCCAGCAGCCAACGACTTGGTCAGCCCCAGCATTTT
few	.	TRBJ1-2	TRBV29-1	CSVRTASYTF	TGCAGCGTCAGGACAGCCAGTTATACCTTC
.	TRBD2	TRBJ2-3	TRBV30	CAWSGASGGGTDTQYF	TGTGCCTGGAGTGGCGCGAGCGGGGGGGGCACAGATACGCAGTATTTT
.	.	TRBJ2-7	TRBV19	CASSMDRFVYEQYF	TGTGCCAGTAGTATGGACAGATTCGTCTACGAGCAGTACTTC
.	.	TRBJ2-3	TRBV10-1	CASSRGTRGTNTQYF	TGCGCCAGCAGTAGGGGGACACGGGGAACCAATACGCAGTATTTT
.	TRBD1	TRBJ1-2	TRBV19	CASSVTGTGGTNYGYTF	TGTGCCAGTAGTGTAACCGGGACAGGGGGGACTAACTATGGCTACACCTTC
.	TRBD2	TRBJ2-5	TRBV7-7	CASSPVAGGVETQYF	TGTGCTAGCAGCCCGGTAGCGGGGGGGGTGGAGACCCAGTACTTC
.	.	TRBJ1-1	TRBV30	CAWGNGAVAFF	TGTGCCTGGGGGAATGGGGCTGTAGCTTTCTTT
.	.	TRBJ1-2	TRBV29-1	CSVEDAKGANYGYTF	TGCAGCGTTGAAGATGCCAAGGGGGCTAACTATGGCTACACCTTC
.	.	TRBJ1-2	TRBV7-2	CASTLSGAGTNYGYTF	TGTGCCAGCACCCTCAGCGGGGCGGGAACTAACTATGGCTACACCTTC
.	.	TRBJ1-4	TRBV30	CAWSPRKRSEKLFF	TGTGCCTGGAGTCCAAGAAAGAGGAGTGAAAAACTGTTTTTT
.	TRBD1	TRBJ2-7	TRBV11-2	CASSRPGQDITEQYF	TGTGCCAGCAGCCGACCGGGACAGGACATTACGGAGCAGTACTTC
.	.	TRBJ2-7	TRBV9	CASSYRELSPSEQYF	TGTGCCAGCAGTTACAGGGAGCTTTCACCCAGCGAGCAGTACTTC
.	TRBD1	TRBJ1-1	TRBV29-1	CSVDTGGRGTEAFF	TGCAGCGTTGATACAGGGGGCAGGGGGACTGAAGCTTTCTTT
.	.	TRBJ1-2	TRBV5-1	CASSSAGADYGYTF	TGCGCCAGCAGCTCAGCGGGGGCAGACTATGGCTACACCTTC
.	TRBD2	TRBJ2-3	TRBV4-1	CASSLPKSGGATRTLTDTQYF	TGCGCCAGCAGCCTACCAAAAAGCGGGGGCGCTACAAGAACCCTCACAGATACGCAGTATTTT
.	.	TRBJ1-1	TRBV11-2	CASSLGQRWEAFF	TGTGCCAGCAGCTTAGGACAGCGTTGGGAAGCTTTCTTT
few	.	TRBJ1-1	TRBV5-5	CASSLVRSPEAFF	TGTGCCAGCAGCTTGGTACGGTCCCCCGAAGCTTTCTTT
.	.	TRBJ1-1	TRBV7-9	CASISKSGNTEAFF	TGTGCCAGCATCTCGAAGTCAGGGAACACTGAAGCTTTCTTT
.	.	TRBJ1-2	TRBV5-5	CASSLVGDPNYGYTF	TGTGCCAGCAGCTTGGTGGGAGATCCTAACTATGGCTACACCTTC
once	.	TRBJ2-1	TRBV20-1	CSAQGLDEQFF	TGCAGTGCTCAGGGACTTGATGAGCAGTTCTTC
few	TRBD1	TRBJ1-2	TRBV5-1	CASRSGGQGDGYTF	TGCGCCAGCAGATCAGGGGGACAGGGTGATGGCTACACCTTC
.	TRBD1	TRBJ2-7	TRBV5-1	CASSLGSGGSEQYF	TGCGCCAGCAGCTTGGGGTCAGGGGGCTCCGAGCAGTACTTC
.	TRBD1	TRBJ1-2	TRBV5-5	CASSPETGNYGYTF	TGTGCCAGCAGCCCTGAGACAGGGAACTATGGCTACACCTTC
.	TRBD1	TRBJ1-1	TRBV7-9	CASSRTGIPEAFF	TGTGCCAGCAGCCGGACAGGGATCCCTGAAGCTTTCTTT
.	.	TRBJ1-2	TRBV2	CASSVAGRGYTF	TGTGCCAGCAGTGTGGCAGGGAGGGGATACACCTTC
.	TRBD1	TRBJ1-6	TRBV13	CASSLRPWTGGEDSYNSPLHF	TGTGCCAGCAGCCTAAGGCCTTGGACAGGGGGCGAGGACTCCTATAATTCACCCCTCCACTTT
few	.	TRBJ2-5	TRBV11-2	CASIPGRGRFSGGETQYF	TGTGCCAGCATCCCCGGGCGGGGGCGGTTTTCTGGAGGAGAGACCCAGTACTTC
.	.	TRBJ2-3	TRBV11-3	CASSLGEVSGTDTQYF	TGTGCCAGCAGCTTAGGGGAAGTTAGCGGCACAGATACGCAGTATTTT
once	TRBD1	TRBJ1-2	TRBV5-4	CASTTGTGFYGYTF	TGTGCCAGCACCACCGGGACAGGATTCTATGGCTACACCTTC
.	TRBD1	TRBJ2-7	TRBV6-2/TRBV6-3	CASSFTGGSYEQYF	TGTGCCAGCAGTTTCACAGGGGGCTCCTACGAGCAGTACTTC